A selection of T cell receptor beta chains follows, all from one sample in a study of blood T cell repertoires in COVID-19. Assay: immunoSEQ multiplex PCR; the TCRdb copy retains only in-frame clones and omits some. The sample carries tens of thousands of clones, around 90% recorded once. Material for sequencing was peripheral blood. These receptors came from a man in his sixties with acute or convalescent COVID-19. Both conserved end residues are part of each CDR3. The D gene is left open where the match is weak. The size of a clone is reported for some rows only, either as once, few or many, or as a class for expanded clones.

NA	TRBJ1-2	TRBV28	NA	TGTGCCAGCACCCTGGTAGGGAGGGGGTATGGCTACACCTTC	CASTLVGRGYGYTF
TRBD1	TRBJ1-5	TRBV7-9	NA	TGTGCCAGCAGCTCAGGGGGCGGCTATCAGCCCCAGCATTTT	CASSSGGGYQPQHF
NA	TRBJ1-3	TRBV28	NA	TGTGCCAGCAGTTTCTTAGCGGGCTCTGGAAACACCATATATTTT	CASSFLAGSGNTIYF
NA	TRBJ2-1	TRBV7-9	NA	TGTGCCAGCAGCTTGTTACAGGGTGGCAATGAGCAGTTCTTC	CASSLLQGGNEQFF
TRBD2	TRBJ2-3	TRBV7-9	few	TGTGCCAGCAGCAGACCGTGGCGGGAGAGCACAGATACGCAGTATTTT	CASSRPWRESTDTQYF
TRBD1	TRBJ1-2	TRBV2	few	TGTGCCAGCAGGGGACAGCCCTATGGCTACACCTTC	CASRGQPYGYTF
TRBD2	TRBJ2-7	TRBV18	NA	TGTGCCAGCTCACCATCGGGACTAGCCTACGAGCAGTACTTC	CASSPSGLAYEQYF
NA	TRBJ1-2	TRBV18	NA	TGTGCCAGCTCACCCTACCAGGAAACCACCCCTACCCCCTTC	CASSPYQETTPTPF
TRBD1	TRBJ1-2	TRBV28	NA	TGTGCCAGCAGTCGGACAGGGACAGTCAATGGCTACACCTTC	CASSRTGTVNGYTF
TRBD1	TRBJ2-2	TRBV2	NA	TGTGCCAGCCGATCCTTAGACAGGGCGAACACCGGGGAGCTGTTTTTT	CASRSLDRANTGELFF
TRBD1	TRBJ1-2	TRBV19	NA	TGTGCCAGCCGGGACAGAGCTAACTATGGCTACACCTTC	CASRDRANYGYTF
NA	TRBJ1-4	TRBV5-8	NA	TGTGCCAGCAGCTTCGAGGAAAAACTGTTTTTT	CASSFEEKLFF
TRBD2	TRBJ2-3	TRBV7-3	NA	TGTGCCAGCAGCTTAACGGGGGTAGCGGGTGCAGATACGCAGTATTTT	CASSLTGVAGADTQYF
NA	TRBJ2-1	TRBV9	NA	TGTGCCAGCACCCGGGGGTCTAGGGACAATGAGCAGTTCTTC	CASTRGSRDNEQFF
TRBD2	TRBJ2-7	TRBV7-2	NA	TGTGCCAGCAGCACCCGGACTAGCGGAAACTACGAGCAGTACTTC	CASSTRTSGNYEQYF
TRBD2	TRBJ2-5	TRBV5-6	NA	TGTGCCAGCAGCTTGGCTGGGACTAGCGGGACCTACCAAGAGACCCAGTACTTC	CASSLAGTSGTYQETQYF
NA	TRBJ1-1	TRBV7-6	NA	TGTGCCAGCAGCCTGGGCCAGGGCATGGCCACTGAAGCTTTCTTT	CASSLGQGMATEAFF
NA	TRBJ1-1	TRBV9	once	TGTGCCAGCAGCGTCACAGGTGGGAGGACCACTGAAGCTTTCTTT	CASSVTGGRTTEAFF
TRBD2	TRBJ2-2	TRBV7-3	NA	TGTGCCAGCAGCTCGACTCCTGGACTAGCGGGGCATAACACCGGGGAGCTGTTTTTT	CASSSTPGLAGHNTGELFF
TRBD1	TRBJ1-2	TRBV2	NA	TGTGCCAGCAGTTCCCGGACAGGTCGGGTGGTCTATGGCTACACCTTC	CASSSRTGRVVYGYTF
TRBD1	TRBJ2-2	TRBV3-1/TRBV3-2	NA	TGTGCCAGCAGTGCGACAGGGCGGAACGGGGAGCTGTTTTTT	CASSATGRNGELFF
NA	TRBJ1-3	TRBV3-1/TRBV3-2	NA	TGTGCCAGCAGCCAAGGGGCCATTTCAAGAAACACCATATATTTT	CASSQGAISRNTIYF
TRBD2	TRBJ2-5	TRBV5-4	NA	TGTGCCAGCAGCTCGGGATTAATAGCGGGAGGGCCAAATATCCAAGAGACCCAGTACTTC	CASSSGLIAGGPNIQETQYF